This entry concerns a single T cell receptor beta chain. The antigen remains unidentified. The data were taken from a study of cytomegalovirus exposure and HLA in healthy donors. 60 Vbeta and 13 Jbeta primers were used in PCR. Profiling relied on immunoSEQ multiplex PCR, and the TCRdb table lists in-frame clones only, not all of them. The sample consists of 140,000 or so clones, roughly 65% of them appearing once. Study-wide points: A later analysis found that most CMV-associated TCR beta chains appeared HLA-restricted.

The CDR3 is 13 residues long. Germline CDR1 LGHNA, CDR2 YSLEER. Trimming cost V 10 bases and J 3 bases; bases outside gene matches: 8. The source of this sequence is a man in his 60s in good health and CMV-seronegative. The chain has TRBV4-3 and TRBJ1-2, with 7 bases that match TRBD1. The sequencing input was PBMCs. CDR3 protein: CATRGQSYYGYTF. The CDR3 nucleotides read TGCGCCACCCGGGGACAGTCCTACTATGGCTACACCTTC.